The source of this T cell receptor beta chain is a study of blood T cell repertoires in COVID-19 (TCRdb year 2020). About the full investigation: Samples from collaborators originated in the United States, Italy and Spain and spanned both the acute and convalescent phases of COVID-19. Deeply sampled blood TCRbeta repertoires from subjects exposed to, actively infected with, or recovered from COVID-19 were included in the dataset. The repertoires were made available in a free public database intended to serve as a resource for research on the immune response to SARS-CoV-2. A de-identified subject ID, COVID-19 status, age in years and sex were almost always included in the sample metadata. Where available, HLA class I and class II types were obtained from metadata supplied by the sample provider rather than from assay-based typing. The material from the prospective study consisted of cDNA or gDNA derived from T cells, B-cell-depleted T cells, or PBMCs. The samples were drawn from two sources: the first 160 participants of the ongoing ImmuneRACE study, and fewer than 1,500 subjects contributed by 6 global collaborators. Findings and caveats that apply to the study as a whole: Clinical and demographic metadata were provided uncurated, with the amount varying by source and participant.

A remark on this clone: This receptor's antigen is unknown. No clone much larger than this one lies a single base away; base qualities are absent.

CDR1 and CDR2, per the germline V gene, are MGHRA and YSYEKL. The CDR3 spans 20 residues, from the cysteine through the phenylalanine. Only the CDR3 DNA stays, 60 bases, in frame from base 1. V and J are trimmed by 4 bases and 6 bases, and the gene matches miss 15 bases of the junction. Whole blood was collected in K2EDTA tubes by collaborating institutions according to the institutions' own protocols. For TCRbeta analysis, collaborator samples were shipped as frozen whole blood, as isolated PBMCs, or as DNA extracted from either sample type. TCRbeta CDR3 regions were amplified from genomic DNA by means of the immunoSEQ Assay, a bias-controlled multiplex PCR. For the original study's pipeline: Nucleated cell counts per sample were estimated from amplification of reference gene primers within the assay. To quantify the absolute abundance of each unique TCRbeta CDR3 rearrangement, sequence reads were collapsed and filtered. For each sample, productive Simpson clonality was calculated by taking the square root of Simpson's diversity index across productive rearrangements. The clones in this table, taken by TCRdb from immuneACCESS, are in-frame only. Not every clone is retained; where verified, under half of the shortfall comes from an unresolved V gene, and the cause of the rest is unknown. V, J and clone size are taken as reported in that table, and D and trimming were inferred from the DNA itself. The sample records about 360,000 clones, around 83% of which are singletons. The ten biggest clones cover about 2.7% of the sample.

The sequence is built from TRBV4-1 and TRBJ2-2; 15 of the junction bases match TRBD2. This TCR was sampled from a man younger than 40 with active or convalescent COVID-19. The sample comprised peripheral blood. The CDR3 in this case is CASSRSGTSGGPGGPGELFF. The nucleotide sequence reads TGCGCCAGCAGCCGGTCCGGGACTAGCGGGGGGCCGGGGGGCCCCGGGGAGCTGTTTTTT.